These T cell receptor beta chains were read from a single sample in a study of T cell responses to AZD1222 COVID-19 vaccine. Here immunoSEQ multiplex PCR was the method, and the copy in TCRdb shows in-frame clones only, minus some. The sample records some 200,000 clones, about 92% being singletons. The specimen comprised peripheral blood, sampled on day 0 of MenACWY control vaccination. Source of these receptors: an adult in good health. Each CDR3 is given with its conserved first and last residue. The order of the fields is J gene, D gene, clone size, V gene, CDR3 protein, CDR3 DNA. A D gene is named only where the DNA matches it firmly. Only some rows state a clone size, as once, few, many or a class for expanded clones.

>TRBJ1-1|.|.|TRBV19
CASSALESWPNTEAFF
TGTGCCAGTAGTGCGCTCGAGAGTTGGCCGAACACTGAAGCTTTCTTT
>TRBJ1-5|.|.|TRBV27
CASSLGSNQPQHF
TGTGCCAGCAGTTTGGGAAGCAATCAGCCCCAGCATTTT
>TRBJ1-5|.|.|TRBV7-2
CASSPGGYSNQPQHF
TGTGCCAGCAGCCCTGGGGGATATAGCAATCAGCCCCAGCATTTT
>TRBJ1-2|.|once|TRBV7-2
CASSLAQRNYGYTF
TGTGCCAGCAGCTTAGCTCAAAGGAACTATGGCTACACCTTC
>TRBJ1-5|.|.|TRBV28
CASSLRDQPQHF
TGTGCCAGCAGTTTAAGGGATCAGCCCCAGCATTTT
>TRBJ2-3|.|.|TRBV19
CASRGLSTDTQYF
TGTGCCAGTAGGGGACTTAGCACAGATACGCAGTATTTT
>TRBJ1-6|.|.|TRBV30
CAWSVHSPRNSPLHF
TGTGCCTGGAGTGTCCATTCGCCGAGGAATTCACCCCTCCACTTT
>TRBJ2-7|TRBD2|.|TRBV20-1
CSASSGAGGSSYEQYF
TGCAGTGCAAGTTCGGGAGCGGGGGGCTCCTCCTACGAGCAGTACTTC
>TRBJ2-2|TRBD2|.|TRBV6-6
CASKKLGGDAGELFF
TGTGCCAGCAAGAAACTTGGGGGGGACGCCGGGGAGCTGTTTTTT
>TRBJ1-3|.|.|TRBV15
CATSREGAGTGNTIYF
TGTGCCACCAGCAGAGAGGGGGCAGGTACTGGAAACACCATATATTTT
>TRBJ2-5|.|.|TRBV3-1/TRBV3-2
CASSQDPPLRSQYF
TGTGCCAGCAGCCAAGACCCCCCTCTACGGTCCCAGTACTTC
>TRBJ2-7|TRBD2|few|TRBV25-1
CASSGTGTKHYEQYF
TGTGCCAGCAGTGGGACCGGGACTAAACACTACGAGCAGTACTTC
>TRBJ2-7|.|.|TRBV18
CASSPTTALGEQYF
TGTGCCAGCTCACCTACGACGGCATTGGGCGAGCAGTACTTC
>TRBJ2-2|TRBD1|.|TRBV6-5
CASSYSGTGTGELFF
TGTGCCAGCAGTTACTCAGGGACAGGTACCGGGGAGCTGTTTTTT
>TRBJ1-2|.|.|TRBV7-9
CASSSQGVGYGYTF
TGTGCCAGCAGCTCCCAAGGGGTTGGGTATGGCTACACCTTC
>TRBJ1-5|TRBD1|.|TRBV18
CASSSQGRAIGNQPQHF
TGTGCCAGCTCATCACAGGGGAGGGCAATCGGCAATCAGCCCCAGCATTTT
>TRBJ2-2|.|.|TRBV9
CASSVVPGESGELFF
TGTGCCAGCAGCGTAGTCCCAGGGGAAAGCGGGGAGCTGTTTTTT
>TRBJ1-5|.|.|TRBV7-6
CASSLAGRYSNQPQHF
TGTGCCAGCAGCTTAGCGGGACGTTATAGCAATCAGCCCCAGCATTTT
>TRBJ1-1|.|.|TRBV2
CASSWSRDITEAFF
TGTGCCAGCAGCTGGTCAAGGGACATTACTGAAGCTTTCTTT
>TRBJ1-5|.|.|TRBV19
CASNARRDQPQHF
TGTGCCAGCAACGCCCGGAGAGATCAGCCCCAGCATTTT
>TRBJ2-1|.|.|TRBV27
CASSTRGYYNEQFF
TGTGCCAGCAGTACCCGGGGGTACTACAATGAGCAGTTCTTC
>TRBJ2-5|TRBD2|once|TRBV3-1/TRBV3-2
CASSLSGLAVPGRETQYF
TGTGCCAGCAGCCTTTCGGGACTAGCCGTACCGGGGAGGGAGACCCAGTACTTC
>TRBJ1-1|.|.|TRBV19
CASTPQGLTEAFF
TGTGCCAGTACCCCTCAGGGGTTGACTGAAGCTTTCTTT
>TRBJ2-2|.|.|TRBV9
CASSSGQSNTGELFF
TGTGCCAGCAGCTCAGGACAATCGAACACCGGGGAGCTGTTTTTT
>TRBJ1-1|TRBD1|.|TRBV5-6
CASSNRETGATTEAFF
TGTGCCAGCAGCAACCGAGAGACAGGGGCGACCACTGAAGCTTTCTTT
>TRBJ2-3|TRBD2|.|TRBV7-2
CASSLYSGGADTQYF
TGTGCCAGCAGCTTGTATAGCGGGGGAGCAGATACGCAGTATTTT
>TRBJ1-4|TRBD1|.|TRBV19
CASQRDRVPNEKLFF
TGTGCCAGTCAACGGGACAGGGTTCCTAATGAAAAACTGTTTTTT
>TRBJ1-4|TRBD1|.|TRBV27
CASGDRVVNEKLFF
TGTGCCAGCGGGGACAGGGTGGTGAATGAAAAACTGTTTTTT
>TRBJ2-7|.|.|TRBV6-2/TRBV6-3
CASSLNFRSTYEQYF
TGTGCCAGCAGCCTCAACTTTAGGAGCACCTACGAGCAGTACTTC
>TRBJ2-5|.|.|TRBV9
CASSVGTRETQYF
TGTGCCAGCAGCGTCGGGACTCGAGAGACCCAGTACTTC
>TRBJ1-1|.|.|TRBV30
CAWSQQGTEAFF
TGTGCCTGGAGCCAGCAGGGAACTGAAGCTTTCTTT
>TRBJ1-4|TRBD1|once|TRBV28
CASTDRGNEKLFF
TGTGCCAGTACGGACAGGGGTAATGAAAAACTGTTTTTT
>TRBJ1-5|.|.|TRBV24-1
CATSDSGSGAQPQHF
TGTGCCACCAGTGATTCCGGGTCGGGAGCTCAGCCCCAGCATTTT
>TRBJ2-3|TRBD1|.|TRBV5-4
CASSSGTAKDTQYF
TGTGCCAGCAGCTCGGGGACAGCGAAGGATACGCAGTATTTT
>TRBJ1-2|.|.|TRBV6-5
CASTPTRSRDYTF
TGTGCCAGCACTCCGACACGGAGCAGGGACTACACCTTC
>TRBJ2-5|.|.|TRBV6-5
CASRVSGGTQYF
TGTGCCAGCAGGGTCTCCGGGGGGACCCAGTACTTC
>TRBJ1-1|.|.|TRBV30
CAWKRPSRTEAFF
TGTGCCTGGAAGAGACCTTCGAGGACTGAAGCTTTCTTT
>TRBJ1-5|.|.|TRBV19
CASNAAGTSNQPQHF
TGTGCCAGTAACGCGGCGGGGACCAGCAATCAGCCCCAGCATTTT
>TRBJ2-3|TRBD2|.|TRBV9
CASSLQAGPTDTQYF
TGTGCCAGCAGCCTTCAAGCGGGGCCCACAGATACGCAGTATTTT
>TRBJ2-3|TRBD1|.|TRBV19
CASSRGQGAITQYF
TGTGCCAGTAGCCGGGGACAGGGGGCAATTACGCAGTATTTT
>TRBJ2-1|TRBD2|.|TRBV5-4
CASRHESGGSYNEQFF
TGTGCCAGCAGACACGAGAGCGGGGGATCCTACAATGAGCAGTTCTTC
>TRBJ1-2|.|.|TRBV7-9
CASSLQGYGYTF
TGTGCCAGCAGCTTACAAGGGTACGGCTACACCTTC
>TRBJ1-1|TRBD1|.|TRBV6-2/TRBV6-3
CASSYRTGVRNTEAFF
TGTGCCAGCAGTTACCGGACAGGGGTCCGGAACACTGAAGCTTTCTTT
>TRBJ1-4|.|.|TRBV15
CATSRDRGSVNEKLFF
TGTGCCACCAGCAGAGATCGGGGGTCAGTCAATGAAAAACTGTTTTTT
>TRBJ1-6|TRBD1|once|TRBV2
CASSDRGQGSNSPLHF
TGTGCCAGCAGTGACCGCGGACAGGGGTCTAATTCACCCCTCCACTTT
>TRBJ1-4|.|once|TRBV28
CASSLEGLATNEKLFF
TGTGCCAGCAGTTTGGAAGGGCTTGCAACTAATGAAAAACTGTTTTTT
>TRBJ1-5|.|.|TRBV24-1
CATSDPDTPFQPQHF
TGTGCCACCAGTGACCCTGACACCCCCTTTCAGCCCCAGCATTTT
>TRBJ2-5|TRBD2|.|TRBV18
CASSPPRLAGKSETQYF
TGTGCCAGCTCACCACCGAGACTAGCGGGGAAGTCAGAGACCCAGTACTTC
>TRBJ2-1|TRBD1|.|TRBV28
CASIGGQGGVYNEQFF
TGTGCCAGCATAGGAGGACAGGGGGGGGTCTACAATGAGCAGTTCTTC
>TRBJ2-7|.|.|TRBV10-3
CAISDIRTETYEQYF
TGTGCCATCAGTGATATCCGGACGGAGACCTACGAGCAGTACTTC
>TRBJ1-5|.|few|TRBV4-1
CASSQERGNQPQHF
TGCGCCAGCAGCCAAGAAAGGGGAAACCAGCCCCAGCATTTT